The sequence of this T cell receptor beta chain was determined in a study of blood T cell repertoires in COVID-19. Study overall: Donors in the United States, Italy and Spain gave samples during acute or convalescent COVID-19.

From germline, CDR1 is SGHNT and CDR2 YENEEA. The CDR3 is 13 amino acids. V dropped 4 bases and J dropped 5 bases, with 11 bases sitting between them. Original processing notes: How many nucleated cells were present was estimated from reference gene primer amplification. Clones were sequenced by immunoSEQ multiplex PCR, and TCRdb holds only the in-frame ones, with some missing. V and J calls and clone size are given by that table; D and trimming were obtained from the DNA. This table holds 150,000 to 200,000 clones, around 80% found once. The sequence was obtained from an elderly woman with COVID-19, enrolled during active disease. This chain links TRBV11-3 with TRBJ1-1; D call uncertain. Material: peripheral blood. The CDR3 region has the DNA TGTGCCAGCAGCTCTTACTTAATGACTGAAGCTTTCTTT. Its protein product is CASSSYLMTEAFF.